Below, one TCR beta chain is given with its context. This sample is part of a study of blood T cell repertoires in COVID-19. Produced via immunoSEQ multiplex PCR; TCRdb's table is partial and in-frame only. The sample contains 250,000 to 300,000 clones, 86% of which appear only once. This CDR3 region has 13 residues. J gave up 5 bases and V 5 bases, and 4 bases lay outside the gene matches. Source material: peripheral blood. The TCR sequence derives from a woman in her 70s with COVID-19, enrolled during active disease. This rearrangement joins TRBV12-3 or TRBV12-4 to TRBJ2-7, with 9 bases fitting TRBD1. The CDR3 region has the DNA TGTGCCAGCAGTCGGACAGGGGCCCACGAGCAGTACTTC. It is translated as CASSRTGAHEQYF.